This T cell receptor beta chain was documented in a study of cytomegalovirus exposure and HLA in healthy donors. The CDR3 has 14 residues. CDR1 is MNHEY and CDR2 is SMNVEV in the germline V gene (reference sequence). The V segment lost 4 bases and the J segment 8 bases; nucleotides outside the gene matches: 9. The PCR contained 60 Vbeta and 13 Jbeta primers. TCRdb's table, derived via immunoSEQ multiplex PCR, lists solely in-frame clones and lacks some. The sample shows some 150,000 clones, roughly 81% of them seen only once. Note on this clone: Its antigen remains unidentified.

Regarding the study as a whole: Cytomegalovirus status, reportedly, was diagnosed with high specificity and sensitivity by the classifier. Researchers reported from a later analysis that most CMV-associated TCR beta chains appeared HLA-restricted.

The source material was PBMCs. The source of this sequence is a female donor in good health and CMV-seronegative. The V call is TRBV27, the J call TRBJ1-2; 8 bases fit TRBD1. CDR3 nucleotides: TGTGCCAGCAGTTACTACCCAGGGGGCGGGGGCTACACCTTC. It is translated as CASSYYPGGGGYTF.